This TCR beta chain was observed in a study of STAT5B mutations in CD4+ large granular lymphocyte leukemia. Study outcomes and limitations: TRBV06-family usage was enriched in top patient clones (8/27) versus controls (2/35).

This was a survey-level run. Clones were read by immunoSEQ multiplex PCR, and TCRdb kept only the in-frame ones, dropping some. The sample includes around 29,000 clones, 65% to 85% seen only once; the top ten take 6.2%. Trimming stripped 7 bases from V and 4 bases from J, with 17 bases between. This CDR3 contains 15 residues. CDR1 and CDR2 from the germline V gene are MDHEN and SYDVKM. Remarks on this clone: The target antigen is unknown.

Healthy controls were blood donor buffy coats. This TCR was recovered from a human donor in good health. The sequencing input was CD4+ T cells from blood buffy coats. The rearrangement uses TRBV28 and TRBJ1-3; a possible D gene is TRBD1 (5 bases). CDR3 loop: CASTLGGVSGNTIYF. CDR3 bases: TGTGCCAGCACCCTTGGGGGAGTATCCGGAAACACCATATATTTT.